This is a list of T cell receptor beta chains from one sample in a study of blood T cell repertoires in COVID-19. Method: immunoSEQ multiplex PCR; TCRdb's copy keeps in-frame clones and lacks some. The sample comprises some 320,000 clones, about 90% of which are singletons, and less than 6% rests with the top ten. The specimen sequenced was PBMCs or T cells enriched from blood (not recorded which). Source of these receptors: a woman aged 25 to 45 who had recovered from COVID-19. The CDR3 runs from the conserved cysteine through the conserved F or W. The D gene is left open where the match is weak. Clone sizes are given selectively: once, few, many, or a class where the clone is expanded.

V	J	size	D	length	DNA	CDR3
TRBV7-2	TRBJ1-2	NA	NA	15	TGTGCCAGCAGCTTAGATCCCAGGGCCGGCTATGGCTACACCTTC	CASSLDPRAGYGYTF
TRBV7-6	TRBJ2-7	NA	TRBD1	16	TGTGCCAGCAGCTTTTCGCCAGGACAGGGGGCCAACGAGCAGTACTTC	CASSFSPGQGANEQYF
TRBV2	TRBJ2-1	NA	NA	14	TGTGCCAGCAGTGGGACAGACACCTACAATGAGCAGTTCTTC	CASSGTDTYNEQFF
TRBV2	TRBJ1-2	many	NA	16	TGTGCCAGCAGTGAAGCGCTTGGGGGCTGGAACTATGGCTACACCTTC	CASSEALGGWNYGYTF
TRBV5-5	TRBJ1-4	NA	TRBD1	16	TGTGCCAGCAGCTTGGATTTCAAGGGGGCGAACGAAAAACTGTTTTTT	CASSLDFKGANEKLFF
TRBV11-1	TRBJ1-1	NA	NA	16	TGTGCCAGCAGCCCCCTCGTGGGGAGTAGGAACACTGAAGCTTTCTTT	CASSPLVGSRNTEAFF
TRBV2	TRBJ1-2	NA	NA	12	TGTGCCAGCAGTTTAGGGGACTATGGCTACACCTTC	CASSLGDYGYTF
TRBV27	TRBJ2-5	NA	TRBD2	15	TGTGCCAGCAGTCCCCTAGCGGGGGGGCAAGAGACCCAGTACTTC	CASSPLAGGQETQYF
TRBV5-1	TRBJ1-6	NA	TRBD1	14	TGCGCCAGCAGTCCTATGGACAGGGAGGGATCCCTCCACTTT	CASSPMDREGSLHF
TRBV27	TRBJ1-6	NA	NA	16	TGTGCCAGCAGTTCGCCAATGATCCGGGGGAGCTCACCCCTCCACTTT	CASSSPMIRGSSPLHF
TRBV4-3	TRBJ2-7	NA	TRBD2	15	TGCGCCAGCAGCCAAGGTCTAGCGGGGGGGTACGAGCAGTACTTC	CASSQGLAGGYEQYF